This T cell receptor (beta chain) was obtained from a study of T cell responses to AZD1222 COVID-19 vaccine. Trimming stripped 4 bases from V and 6 bases from J, with 17 bases between. The CDR3 extends over 15 amino acids. Germline CDR1 is KGHSH and CDR2 is LQKENI. TCRdb's table, derived via immunoSEQ multiplex PCR, lists solely in-frame clones and lacks some. The data show 85,000 to 130,000 clones, with approximately 90% seen just once and 3% to 3.5% held by the top ten. This receptor was obtained from an adult in good health. Specimen: peripheral blood, collected on day 0 of AZD1222 vaccination. The chain couples TRBV18 to TRBJ2-3; D might be TRBD1 (5 bases). The CDR3 protein is CASSLRAALMDTQYF. The CDR3 DNA is TGTGCCAGCTCACTCAGGGCTGCCCTTATGGATACGCAGTATTTT.